This entry features one TCR beta chain sequence. Its antigen is unknown. Repertoires were generated with immunoSEQ multiplex PCR, while TCRdb's copy carries only in-frame clones and drops some. The table records 130,000 or so clones, 70% to 85% of them present only once. The time point: pretreatment peripheral blood. The data were taken from a study of PD-L1 blockade in urothelial cancer. Overall study: Administration of atezolizumab to patients began at some point between 2013 and 2015, at 1,200 mg intravenously every 3 weeks. Bladder-origin urothelial cancer in males described about 90% of the 29 patients.

Study conclusions and caveats: Stronger expansion of tumor-associated clones in blood at 3 weeks distinguished durable-benefit patients.

This sequence was found in a man aged 45 to 65 with urothelial cancer. The material was PBMCs, obtained around atezolizumab (anti-PD-L1) treatment.

The chain's CDR3 is CAWSVKQAKGNTEAFF. In DNA form, the CDR3 reads TGTGCCTGGAGTGTGAAACAGGCCAAGGGGAACACTGAAGCTTTCTTT. This rearrangement joins TRBV30 to TRBJ1-1; perhaps TRBD1 as D (5 bases). The germline V gene has CDR1 GTSNPN and CDR2 SVGIG (reference sequence). The CDR3 consists of 16 residues. Trimming shortened V by 0 bases and J by 1 base, and 15 bases separated the two germline ends.